In its sample, the clone carrying this T cell receptor (beta chain) was seen a few times. The antigen is unknown. This sample was included in a study of post-analysis software for immune sequencing data. Whole-study findings and limits: Four or five TRBV segments were more frequent in patients than controls; TRBV5-6, TRBV5-1 and TRBV20-1 belonged to this group.

The library was made from cDNA and included unique molecular identifiers. T cells, roughly 1 to 10 million of them, yielded a few hundred thousand cDNA molecules. TCRdb ran MiXCR on the PCR reads and lists one entry per CDR3 protein. The repertoire holds about 460,000 distinct CDR3 sequences, with roughly 45% as singletons. The germline V gene encodes CDR1 SGHRS and CDR2 YFSETQ. This CDR3 spans 16 amino acids. This TCR came from a girl aged 5 to 17 with multiple sclerosis. The source material was blood. V usage is TRBV5-1 and J usage is TRBJ2-4; a possible D gene is TRBD1 (6 bases). TRBJ2-7 explains the end of the DNA better; the J call may be wrong. In nucleotides, the CDR3 is TGCGCCAGCAGCTTGACCTCAGGGGCCTCGGGCGTCGAGCAGTACTTC. It is translated as CASSLTSGASGVEQYF.